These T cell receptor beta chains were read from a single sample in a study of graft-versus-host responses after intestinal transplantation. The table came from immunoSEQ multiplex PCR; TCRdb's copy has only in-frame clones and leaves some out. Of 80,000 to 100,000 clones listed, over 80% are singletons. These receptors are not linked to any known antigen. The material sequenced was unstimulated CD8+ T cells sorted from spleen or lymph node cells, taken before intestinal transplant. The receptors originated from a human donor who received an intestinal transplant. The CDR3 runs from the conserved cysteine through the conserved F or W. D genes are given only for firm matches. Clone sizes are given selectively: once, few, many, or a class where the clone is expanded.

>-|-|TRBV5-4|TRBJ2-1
CASSSQILGVYNEQFF
TGTGCCAGCAGCTCCCAGATCCTCGGGGTCTACAATGAGCAGTTCTTC
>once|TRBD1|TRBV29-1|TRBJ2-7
CSVEVAQGVPYEQYF
TGCAGCGTTGAAGTCGCGCAGGGGGTTCCCTACGAGCAGTACTTC
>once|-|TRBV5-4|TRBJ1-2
CASSLVGGAPNYGYTF
TGTGCCAGCAGCTTGGTAGGAGGCGCTCCTAACTATGGCTACACCTTC
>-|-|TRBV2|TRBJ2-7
CASSRTIYEQYF
TGTGCCAGCAGTAGGACTATCTACGAGCAGTACTTC
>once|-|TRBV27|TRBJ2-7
CASSFGLAYEQYF
TGTGCCAGCAGTTTCGGGCTCGCCTACGAGCAGTACTTC
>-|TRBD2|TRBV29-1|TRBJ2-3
CSVETSGGFTDTQYF
TGCAGCGTTGAGACTAGCGGGGGGTTCACAGATACGCAGTATTTT
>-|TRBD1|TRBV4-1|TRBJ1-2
CASSPDGQEGIYGYTF
TGCGCCAGCAGCCCTGATGGACAGGAGGGGATCTATGGCTACACCTTC
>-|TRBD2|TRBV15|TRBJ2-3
CATSGLAGVPTDTQYF
TGTGCCACCAGCGGACTAGCGGGGGTTCCCACAGATACGCAGTATTTT
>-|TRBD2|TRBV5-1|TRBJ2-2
CASSTGTILPGELFF
TGCGCCAGCAGCACCGGGACTATTCTACCCGGGGAGCTGTTTTTT
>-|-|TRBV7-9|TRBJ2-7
CASSLGPEQYF
TGTGCCAGCAGCTTAGGGCCCGAGCAGTACTTC
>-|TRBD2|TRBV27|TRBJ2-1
CASSLPIAGSYNEQFF
TGTGCCAGCAGTTTGCCCATAGCGGGATCCTACAATGAGCAGTTCTTC
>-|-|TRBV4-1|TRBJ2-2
CASSRRRIIPTGELFF
TGCGCCAGCAGCCGCAGACGTATCATTCCCACCGGGGAGCTGTTTTTT
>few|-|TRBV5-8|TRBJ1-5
CASSLMVRGFQPQHF
TGTGCCAGCAGCTTGATGGTGCGGGGGTTTCAGCCCCAGCATTTT
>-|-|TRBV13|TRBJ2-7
CASSFGQSSSYEQYF
TGTGCCAGCAGCTTCGGACAGTCGAGCTCCTACGAGCAGTACTTC
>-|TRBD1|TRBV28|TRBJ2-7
CASSFRDRGNSYEQYF
TGTGCCAGCAGTTTCCGGGACAGGGGAAACTCCTACGAGCAGTACTTC
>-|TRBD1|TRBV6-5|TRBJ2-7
CASSYSTGQASYEQYF
TGTGCCAGCAGTTACTCGACTGGACAGGCGTCCTACGAGCAGTACTTC
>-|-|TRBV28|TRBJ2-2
CASSLYRGQTGELFF
TGTGCCAGCAGTTTATATAGAGGGCAGACCGGGGAGCTGTTTTTT
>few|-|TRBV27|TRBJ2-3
CASSTRGRTDTQYF
TGTGCCAGCAGTACCAGGGGCCGCACAGATACGCAGTATTTT
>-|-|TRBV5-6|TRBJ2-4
CASSRATIVSKNIQYF
TGTGCCAGCAGTCGCGCTACAATCGTTTCCAAAAACATTCAGTACTTC
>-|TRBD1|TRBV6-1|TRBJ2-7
CASSEATQGTAYEQYF
TGTGCCAGCAGTGAAGCAACACAGGGGACCGCCTACGAGCAGTACTTC
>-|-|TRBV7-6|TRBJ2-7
CASSFSGWSAAYEQYF
TGTGCCAGCAGCTTTTCAGGTTGGTCAGCCGCCTACGAGCAGTACTTC
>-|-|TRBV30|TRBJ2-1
CAWSLPWAGQYNEQFF
TGTGCCTGGAGTCTTCCCTGGGCAGGGCAGTACAATGAGCAGTTCTTC
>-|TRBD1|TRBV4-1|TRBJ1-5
CASSQGQGEGNQPQHF
TGCGCCAGCAGCCAAGGACAGGGGGAAGGCAATCAGCCCCAGCATTTT
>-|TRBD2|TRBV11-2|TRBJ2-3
CASSLGLAMMGDTQYF
TGTGCCAGCAGCTTAGGACTAGCAATGATGGGAGATACGCAGTATTTT
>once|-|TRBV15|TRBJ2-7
CATSLESQALYEQYF
TGTGCCACCAGCCTAGAGAGCCAGGCCCTCTACGAGCAGTACTTC
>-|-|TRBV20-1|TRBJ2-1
CSATRLGIFF
TGCAGTGCTACGCGTCTGGGTATATTCTTC
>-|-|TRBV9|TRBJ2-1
CASSVIARENNEQFF
TGTGCCAGCAGCGTAATTGCCAGGGAGAACAATGAGCAGTTCTTC
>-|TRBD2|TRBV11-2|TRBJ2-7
CASSLLAGVVGDDEQYF
TGTGCCAGCAGCTTACTAGCGGGAGTGGTCGGAGATGACGAGCAGTACTTC
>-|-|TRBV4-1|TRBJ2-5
CASSGLGSQETQYF
TGCGCCAGCAGTGGGTTGGGGAGTCAAGAGACCCAGTACTTC
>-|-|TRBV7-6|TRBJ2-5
CASSFSGGRYQETQYF
TGTGCCAGCAGCTTCTCCGGGGGAAGGTACCAAGAGACCCAGTACTTC
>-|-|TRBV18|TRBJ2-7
CASSPRGGRPFSYEQYF
TGTGCCAGCTCACCACGCGGGGGCAGGCCGTTTTCCTACGAGCAGTACTTC
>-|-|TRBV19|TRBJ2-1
CASSIKGSPYNEQFF
TGTGCCAGTAGTATAAAAGGGAGCCCCTACAATGAGCAGTTCTTC
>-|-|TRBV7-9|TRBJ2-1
CASSRGHLSYNEQFF
TGTGCCAGCAGCCGGGGACACCTCTCCTACAATGAGCAGTTCTTC
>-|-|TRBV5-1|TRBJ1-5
CASSLAGGYGQPQHF
TGCGCCAGCAGCTTGGCCGGGGGCTATGGTCAGCCCCAGCATTTT
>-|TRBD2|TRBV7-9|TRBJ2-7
CASGLSELAGAFYEQYF
TGTGCCAGCGGCCTTTCCGAGCTAGCGGGAGCGTTCTACGAGCAGTACTTC
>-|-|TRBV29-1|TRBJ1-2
CSVLNLQGRNNYGYTF
TGCAGCGTTCTAAATCTCCAGGGGCGCAATAACTATGGCTACACCTTC
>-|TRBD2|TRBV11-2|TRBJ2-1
CASSKLGLAFLF
TGTGCCAGCAGCAAGTTGGGACTAGCATTTCTCTTC
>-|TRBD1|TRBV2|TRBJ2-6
CASRPGGSSGANVLTF
TGTGCCAGCAGGCCAGGGGGTAGCTCTGGGGCCAACGTCCTGACTTTC
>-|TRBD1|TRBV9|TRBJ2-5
CASSVADREETQYF
TGTGCCAGCAGCGTTGCTGACAGGGAAGAGACCCAGTACTTC
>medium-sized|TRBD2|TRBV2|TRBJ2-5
CASSDGGGAGETQYF
TGTGCCAGCAGTGATGGCGGGGGGGCCGGGGAGACCCAGTACTTC
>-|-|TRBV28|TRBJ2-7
CASSLTGEEYEQYF
TGTGCCAGCAGTTTAACAGGGGAGGAGTACGAGCAGTACTTC
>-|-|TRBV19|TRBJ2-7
CASSYTVGSYEQYF
TGTGCCAGTAGTTATACAGTGGGATCCTACGAGCAGTACTTC
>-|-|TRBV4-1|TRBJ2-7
CASSQGDTYEQYF
TGCGCCAGCAGCCAAGGGGACACCTACGAGCAGTACTTC
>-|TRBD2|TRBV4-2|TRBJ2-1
CASSQEAQRGGRYNEQFF
TGTGCCAGCAGCCAAGAGGCGCAGCGGGGGGGCCGCTACAATGAGCAGTTCTTC
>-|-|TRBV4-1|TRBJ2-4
CASSLSPGHVKNIQYF
TGCGCCAGCAGCCTATCCCCGGGACACGTCAAAAACATTCAGTACTTC
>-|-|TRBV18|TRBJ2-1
CASSPPGYNEQFF
TGTGCCAGCTCACCACCAGGGTACAATGAGCAGTTCTTC
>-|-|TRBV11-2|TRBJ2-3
CASSLAAGGYTQYF
TGTGCCAGCAGCTTAGCGGCTGGGGGATATACGCAGTATTTT
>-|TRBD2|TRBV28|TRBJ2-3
CASSLTSGSTDTQYF
TGTGCCAGCAGTTTGACTAGCGGGAGCACAGATACGCAGTATTTT
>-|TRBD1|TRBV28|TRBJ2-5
CASSPRTGWDQETQYF
TGTGCCAGCAGTCCCCGGACAGGGTGGGACCAAGAGACCCAGTACTTC
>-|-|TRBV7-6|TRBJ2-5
CASSPDYTETQYF
TGTGCCAGCAGCCCCGACTACACGGAGACCCAGTACTTC
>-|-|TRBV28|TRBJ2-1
CASQRRSNEQFF
TGTGCCAGTCAGCGACGGAGTAATGAGCAGTTCTTC
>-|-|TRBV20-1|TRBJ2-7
CSKTPAYEQYF
TGCAGTAAGACACCCGCCTACGAGCAGTACTTC
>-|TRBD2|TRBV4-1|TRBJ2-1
CASSRFPGGRDEQFF
TGCGCCAGCAGCCGCTTCCCGGGAGGGCGCGATGAGCAGTTCTTC